These 17 T cell receptor beta chains share one sample of origin, sequenced in a study of T cell clones after liver transplantation. The repertoire was sequenced with immunoSEQ multiplex PCR; TCRdb's copy has only in-frame clones and lacks some. The sample lists tens of thousands of clones; roughly 80% were seen once. The sample in question was CD8+ T cells from blood, obtained 54 months after liver transplant. The receptors were sampled from a human patient who received a liver transplant. Some T cells may be provided by the graft donor.

The chain carries TRBV27 and TRBJ2-1; D is tentatively TRBD1 or TRBD2 (5 bases each). With 5 bases removed from V and 6 bases from J, the gap between germline ends came to 14 bases. Germline CDR1 and CDR2: MNHEY and SMNVEV (reference sequence). This CDR3 has 14 amino acids. CDR3 region: CASSTYSGTNEQFF. The CDR3 coding sequence is TGTGCCAGCAGTACCTATTCCGGGACCAATGAGCAGTTCTTC.

This clone was seen once. The rearrangement links TRBV5-4 to TRBJ1-1; D gene ambiguous. The CDR3 covers 12 residues. The V gene's germline CDR1 is SGHNT and CDR2 YYREEE (reference sequence). V lost 3 bases and J lost 4, with 7 bases in between. The CDR3 DNA sequence: TGTGCCAGCAGCTCGGGCGGCACTGAAGCTTTCTTT. Translation: CASSSGGTEAFF.

The chain has TRBV4-1 and TRBJ2-2; D could derive from TRBD1 or TRBD2 (5 bases each). V lost 0 bases and J lost 4, with 9 bases in between. This CDR3 has 15 amino acids. CDR1 and CDR2 from the germline V gene are MGHRA and YSYEKL. CDR3 nucleotides: TGCGCCAGCAGCCAAGAGGGGCGGGCCACCGGGGAGCTGTTTTTT. The encoded protein is CASSQEGRATGELFF.

Comment on this clone: One junction end disagrees with the germline gene, perhaps due to a read error. V and J are TRBV10-3 and TRBJ2-7; 9 bases map to TRBD2. Looked up from germline, CDR1 is ENHRY and CDR2 is SYGVKD. The length of the CDR3 is 16 residues. CDR3 protein: CASSYSKIAGAYEQYF. CDR3 in DNA: TGTGCCAGCAGTTACTCAAAGATAGCGGGGGCCTACGAGCAGTACTTC.

DNA for the CDR3: TGTGCCAGCAGCCCCGGGGCGCCGGGCTATGGCTACACCTTC. Residues: CASSPGAPGYGYTF. The chain is built from TRBV5-5 and TRBJ1-2, with D possibly TRBD1 on 5 matching bases. Germline lookup yields CDR1 SGHKS and CDR2 YYEKEE (reference sequence). With 4 bases removed from V and 4 bases from J, the gap between germline ends came to 14 bases. CDR3 length: 14 amino acids.

The J gene is TRBJ2-2, the V gene TRBV11-2; D might be TRBD1 (5 bases). Trimming pared 3 bases from V and 4 bases from J, leaving 15 bases between. The CDR3 totals 16 residues. The germline CDR1 and CDR2 sequences are SGHAT and FQNNGV. The chain's CDR3 is CASSFDRKTITGELFF. CDR3 in DNA: TGTGCCAGCAGCTTCGACAGAAAGACGATCACCGGGGAGCTGTTTTTT.

This clone has only a few counts. This chain links TRBV5-4 with TRBJ2-7; weak D call: TRBD1 (5 bases). The CDR3 has 14 residues. Trimming left V 0 bases short and J 6 bases short, with 13 bases between. CDR1 is SGHNT, CDR2 YYREEE, per germline (reference sequence). The CDR3 sequence: CASSLGWGLVEQYF. In DNA form, the CDR3 reads TGTGCCAGCAGCTTGGGGTGGGGCTTAGTCGAGCAGTACTTC.

In this sample, this clone turned up a few times. The gene calls are TRBV5-4 and TRBJ1-1, with 8 bases matching TRBD1. There are 13 residues in the CDR3. Germline V gene data show CDR1 as SGHNT and CDR2 as YYREEE (reference sequence). The J segment lost 6 bases and the V segment lost 5 bases, leaving 6 bases of the junction unmatched. CDR3 region: CASRAGGEAEAFF. CDR3 DNA: TGTGCCAGCAGAGCAGGGGGCGAAGCTGAAGCTTTCTTT.

V and J are TRBV2 and TRBJ2-7; 7 nucleotides match TRBD1. Germline loops: CDR1 SNHLY, CDR2 FYNNEI. Trimming removed 5 bases from V and 1 base from J; junction bases left unmatched: 5. The length of the CDR3 is 14 residues. The CDR3 loop is CASSYGTESYEQYF. The CDR3 region has the DNA TGTGCCAGCAGTTACGGGACAGAATCCTACGAGCAGTACTTC.

The chain couples TRBV30 to TRBJ2-2; no firm D call. The germline V gene encodes CDR1 GTSNPN and CDR2 SVGIG (reference sequence). Trimming took 0 bases from V and 4 from J, leaving 6 bases between them. The CDR3 is 13 amino acids. The CDR3 nucleotides are TGTGCCTGGAGTGTTTTCTCCACCGGGGAGCTGTTTTTT. Translated: CAWSVFSTGELFF.

The chain couples TRBV5-5 to TRBJ2-5; the D gene could be TRBD1 or TRBD2 (7 bases each). With 4 bases removed from V and 5 bases from J, the gap between germline ends came to 15 bases. The CDR3 length is 14 residues. The germline gives CDR1 SGHKS, CDR2 YYEKEE (reference sequence). CDR3 sequence: CASSTYRGGETQYF. In DNA, the CDR3 is TGTGCCAGCAGCACCTACAGGGGAGGGGAGACCCAGTACTTC.

The chain is built from TRBV15 and TRBJ2-7; 10 bases agree with TRBD1. The CDR3 runs 16 residues. CDR1 and CDR2 (germline): LNHNV, YYDKDF (reference sequence). J was trimmed by 2 bases and V by 1 base; bases with no gene match: 5. As DNA, the CDR3 is TGTGCCACCAGCAGAGGAAGGACAGGGGGAACCTACGAGCAGTACTTC. Its protein product is CATSRGRTGGTYEQYF.

Regarding this clone: A much larger clone is a single base away; this may be a read error. The V gene is TRBV28, the J gene TRBJ2-3, with D unresolved. The CDR3 contains 11 residues. V gave up 6 bases and J gave up 3 bases, with 4 bases separating them. The germline CDR1 and CDR2 sequences are MDHEN and SYDVKM. CDR3 in amino acids: CASRRTDTQYF. The CDR3 bases are TGTGCCAGCAGGCGAACAGATACGCAGTATTTT.

CDR3 sequence: CASSRTQGEEEKLFF. Written as DNA, the CDR3 is TGCGCCAGCAGCCGCACTCAGGGCGAGGAGGAAAAACTGTTTTTT. The V and J genes are TRBV4-1 and TRBJ1-4; D may be TRBD1 (5 bases). Germline CDR1 reads MGHRA; CDR2 reads YSYEKL. The CDR3 totals 15 residues. The V gene lost 4 bases and the J gene lost 8 bases, with 17 bases spanning the gap.

This clone was recorded once. The chain combines TRBV27 with TRBJ1-6; unclear D gene. V lost 2 bases and J 9 bases, leaving 14 bases between the germline ends. Germline V gene data show CDR1 as MNHEY and CDR2 as SMNVEV (reference sequence). The CDR3 is made up of 15 amino acids. CDR3 sequence: CASSLGAGLGSPLHF. CDR3 bases: TGTGCCAGCAGTTTAGGTGCCGGTCTTGGTTCACCCCTCCACTTT.

The V gene is TRBV13, the J gene TRBJ2-5, with 10 bases that match TRBD2. From germline, CDR1 is PRHDT and CDR2 FYEKMQ (reference sequence). CDR3 length: 16 residues. Germline trimming cut 2 bases from V and 2 bases from J; bases unmatched to any gene: 5. CDR3 DNA sequence: TGTGCCAGCAGCTTAACCCTAGCGGGGGCGCAAGAGACCCAGTACTTC. Translating it yields CASSLTLAGAQETQYF.

V gene TRBV29-1 combines with J gene TRBJ2-5; either TRBD1 or TRBD2 may fit D (5 bases each). V was pared by 0 bases and J by 5 bases, with 10 bases between. The CDR3 consists of 13 residues. Germline values: CDR1 SQVTM, CDR2 ANQGSEA. The DNA of the CDR3 is TGCAGCGTTGAAGATCGAGGGGAGGAGACCCAGTACTTC. It codes for CSVEDRGEETQYF.